This is a list of T cell receptor beta chains from one sample in a study of shared clonotypes between healthy human individuals. The method was immunoSEQ multiplex PCR; TCRdb's version includes in-frame clones alone and lacks a portion of them. The sample has nearly 500,000 clones, about 82% seen once; the top ten hold approximately 12%. The specimen sequenced was PBMCs. These receptors were taken from a middle-aged woman in good health. Some clones in this sample may be carry-over from other donors' samples. The CDR3 runs from the conserved cysteine through the conserved F or W. D genes are given only for firm matches.

v_call	d_call	j_call	cdr3_aa
TRBV28	TRBD2	TRBJ2-7	CASRTSGSASYEQYF
TRBV5-5	NA	NA	CASSLGVHSSYEQYF
TRBV10-2	TRBD2	TRBJ2-7	CASTSGRWYEQYF
TRBV27	NA	TRBJ1-5	CASSILRDQPQHF
TRBV5-1	NA	TRBJ1-2	CASNEGSSYGYTF
TRBV29-1	NA	TRBJ2-7	CSVVGGRDSSYEQYF
TRBV19	NA	TRBJ1-2	CASSISGANYGYTF
TRBV7-9	TRBD2	TRBJ2-2	CASSAWSGSFTGELFF
TRBV5-1	NA	TRBJ2-6	CASGQTSGANVLTF
TRBV27	NA	TRBJ1-3	CASSLVTQAASGNTIYF
TRBV18	TRBD1	TRBJ1-3	CASSPGQGGTGNTIYF
TRBV28	NA	TRBJ1-2	CASTVGLTNYGYTF
TRBV7-3	NA	TRBJ2-5	CASSLGAGDYTSQETQYF
TRBV30	TRBD2	TRBJ2-7	CAWSVQGTRKTF
TRBV5-8	NA	TRBJ2-5	CASSLARATQYF
TRBV5-1	TRBD1	TRBJ1-1	CASSQGQGSMNTEAFF
TRBV27	NA	TRBJ1-4	CASSPRGWSNEKLFF